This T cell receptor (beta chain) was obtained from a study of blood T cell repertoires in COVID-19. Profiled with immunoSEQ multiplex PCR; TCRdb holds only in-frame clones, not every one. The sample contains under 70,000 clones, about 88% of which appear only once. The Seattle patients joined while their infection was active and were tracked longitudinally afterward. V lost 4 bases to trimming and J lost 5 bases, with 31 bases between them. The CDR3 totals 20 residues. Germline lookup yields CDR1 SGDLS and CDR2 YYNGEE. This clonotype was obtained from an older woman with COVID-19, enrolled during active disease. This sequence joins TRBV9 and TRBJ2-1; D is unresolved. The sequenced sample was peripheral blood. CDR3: CASSLPRLLGSRPKDNEQFF. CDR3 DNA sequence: TGTGCCAGCAGCCTTCCTCGCTTGTTGGGTAGCCGCCCGAAGGACAATGAGCAGTTCTTC.